Sequencing of this T cell receptor (beta chain) was carried out in a study of radiation and T cells in renal cell carcinoma. General study findings and limits: From baseline, blood top tumor clonotypes peaked at 2 weeks post-radiation.

The CDR3 contains 15 residues. About this clone: Its antigen is unknown.

Assay used: immunoSEQ multiplex PCR; TCRdb lists only in-frame clones, some missing. Among around 180,000 clones, approximately 90% were seen once, and the ten largest hold about 10%. The time point denotes: blood 4 weeks post-SBRT, at nephrectomy. Treatment given: 15 Gy SBRT to primary tumor, nephrectomy 4 weeks later. Nephrectomy followed 15 Gy stereotactic body radiation by 4 weeks. This TCR was recovered from a woman aged 50 to 60 with renal cell carcinoma. V is TRBV21-1 and J is TRBJ1-1; the table gives TRBD1 as D, unverified against the DNA. TRBV21-1 counts as a pseudogene. The material was blood, obtained from a patient whose treatment included radiotherapy and nephrectomy. CDR3 bases: TGTGCCAGCAGCAAATTCACAGGGGGGACCACTGAAGCTTTCTTT. Amino acids: CASSKFTGGTTEAFF.